This note documents a single T cell receptor (beta chain) sequence. The antigen remains undetermined. This specimen comes from a study of immune evolution from preneoplasia to lung adenocarcinoma. Between the trimmed V and J ends, which lost 6 bases and 13 bases, there was a span of 16 bases. Germline assignment: CDR1 MNHEY and CDR2 SMNVEV (reference sequence). This CDR3 has 13 residues. Libraries were prepared by immunoSEQ multiplex PCR; TCRdb keeps only in-frame clonotypes and omits some of them. The sample has some 8,200 clones; 82% are singletons. Study-wide results and caveats: Normal lung had highest clonality; later lesions appeared denser, more diverse. Top clone share appeared to fall from AAH through AIS, MIA, adenocarcinoma.

The sample comprised FFPE minimally invasive lung adenocarcinoma tissue. The rearrangement links TRBV27 to TRBJ1-6; a possible D gene is TRBD1 (5 bases). This clonotype was sampled from an older person with lung adenocarcinoma. CDR3 amino acids: CASRRMGGDPLHF. CDR3 DNA: TGTGCCAGCAGGCGGATGGGGGGAGACCCCCTCCACTTT.